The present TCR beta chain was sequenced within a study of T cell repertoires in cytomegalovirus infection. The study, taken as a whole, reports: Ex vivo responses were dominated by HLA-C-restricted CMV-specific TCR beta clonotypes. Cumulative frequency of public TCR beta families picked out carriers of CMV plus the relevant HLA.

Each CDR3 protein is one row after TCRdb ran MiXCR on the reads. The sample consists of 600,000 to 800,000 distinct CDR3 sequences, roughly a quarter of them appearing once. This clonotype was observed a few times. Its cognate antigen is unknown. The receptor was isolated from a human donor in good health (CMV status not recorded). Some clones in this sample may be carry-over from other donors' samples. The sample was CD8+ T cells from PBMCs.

The CDR3 bases are TGTGCCAGCAGTTTAAATCCCCCCCAGCATTTT. This codes for CASSLNPPQHF. The chain employs TRBV28 and TRBJ1-5; D unresolved. CDR3 size: 11 residues. CDR1 MDHEN and CDR2 SYDVKM come from the germline V gene. V was shortened by 2 bases and J by 10 bases, with 6 bases between the two germline ends.